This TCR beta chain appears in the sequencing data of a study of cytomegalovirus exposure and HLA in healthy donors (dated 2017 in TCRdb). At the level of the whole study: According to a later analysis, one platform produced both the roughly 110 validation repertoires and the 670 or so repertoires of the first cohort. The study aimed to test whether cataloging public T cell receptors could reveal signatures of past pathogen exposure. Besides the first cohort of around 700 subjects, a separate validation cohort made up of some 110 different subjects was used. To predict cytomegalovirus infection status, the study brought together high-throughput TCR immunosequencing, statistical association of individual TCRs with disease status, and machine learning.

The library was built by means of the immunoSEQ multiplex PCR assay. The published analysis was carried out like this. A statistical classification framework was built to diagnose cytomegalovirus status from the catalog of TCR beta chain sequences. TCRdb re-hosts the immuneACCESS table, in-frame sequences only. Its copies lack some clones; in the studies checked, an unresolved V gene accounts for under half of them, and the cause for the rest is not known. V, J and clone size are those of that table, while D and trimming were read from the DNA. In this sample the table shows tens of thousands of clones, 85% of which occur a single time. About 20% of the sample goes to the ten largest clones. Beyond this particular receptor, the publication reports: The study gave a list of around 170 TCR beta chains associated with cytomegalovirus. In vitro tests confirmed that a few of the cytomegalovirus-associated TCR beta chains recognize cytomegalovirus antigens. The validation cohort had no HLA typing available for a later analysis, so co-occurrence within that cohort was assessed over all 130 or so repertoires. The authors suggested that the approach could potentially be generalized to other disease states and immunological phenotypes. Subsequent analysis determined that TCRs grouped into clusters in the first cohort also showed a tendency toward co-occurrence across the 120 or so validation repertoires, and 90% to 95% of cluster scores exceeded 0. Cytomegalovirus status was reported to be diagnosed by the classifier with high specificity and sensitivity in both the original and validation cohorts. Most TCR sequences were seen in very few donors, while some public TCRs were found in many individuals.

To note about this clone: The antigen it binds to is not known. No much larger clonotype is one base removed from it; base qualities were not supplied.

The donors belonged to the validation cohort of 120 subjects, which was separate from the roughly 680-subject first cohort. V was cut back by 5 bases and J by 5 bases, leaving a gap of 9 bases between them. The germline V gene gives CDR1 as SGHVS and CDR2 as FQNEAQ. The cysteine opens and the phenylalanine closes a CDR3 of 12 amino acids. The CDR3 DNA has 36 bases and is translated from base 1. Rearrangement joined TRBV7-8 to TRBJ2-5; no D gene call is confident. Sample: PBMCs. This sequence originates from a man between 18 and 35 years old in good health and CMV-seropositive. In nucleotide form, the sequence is TGTGCCAGCAGCCCCTCTGAGGAGACCCAGTACTTC. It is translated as CASSPSEETQYF.